This entry lists 21 T cell receptor beta chains sequenced from one sample in a study of cytomegalovirus exposure and HLA in healthy donors. The PCR employed 60 Vbeta primers together with 13 Jbeta primers. Repertoires were generated with immunoSEQ multiplex PCR, while TCRdb's copy carries only in-frame clones and drops some. Here the sample spans over 150,000 clones, about 77% being singletons. Sequencing was done on a sample of PBMCs. These TCRs come from a male donor in good health and CMV-seropositive.

CDR3 residues: CASSLTLGGPGELFF. In DNA form, the CDR3 reads TGTGCCAGCAGCCTGACCCTAGGCGGCCCCGGGGAGCTGTTTTTT. V usage is TRBV7-2 and J usage is TRBJ2-2, with D uncertain. Trimming stripped 5 bases from V and 6 bases from J, with 16 bases between. The CDR3 loop spans 15 amino acids. CDR1 is SGHTA and CDR2 is FQGNSA in the germline V gene. Variable domain in full (rest from reference TRBV7-2 and TRBJ2-2): GAGVSQSPSNKVTEKGKDVELRCDPISGHTALYWYRQSLGQGLEFLIYFQGNSAPDKSGLPSDRFSAERTGGSVSTLTIQRTQQEDSAVYLCASSLTLGGPGELFFGEGSRLTVL.

The table lists this clone with a few counts. This chain joins TRBV7-6 and TRBJ1-5; D call uncertain. The CDR3 runs to 12 residues. V was pared by 1 base and J by 5 bases, with 3 bases between. Germline V gene data show CDR1 as SGHVS and CDR2 as FNYEAQ. The CDR3 sequence: CASSLVDQPQHF. For the CDR3, the DNA is TGTGCCAGCAGCTTAGTCGATCAGCCCCAGCATTTT.

This clone was observed a handful of times. J is TRBJ1-1 and V is TRBV5-6; D may be TRBD1 (5 bases). V was cut by 0 bases and J by 0 bases, with 12 bases left in between. The CDR3 totals 16 residues. In germline, CDR1 is SGHDT, CDR2 YYEEEE. DNA of the CDR3: TGTGCCAGCAGCTTGGCCGGGGGGTTGTTGAACACTGAAGCTTTCTTT. Its translation is CASSLAGGLLNTEAFF.

This rearrangement joins TRBV21-1 to TRBJ2-4; the D segment call TRBD1 is taken from the table without a DNA check. TRBV21-1 represents a pseudogene. There are 15 residues in the CDR3. This CDR3 is CASGLDRLAKNIQYF. The CDR3 DNA sequence: TGTGCCAGCGGATTAGACAGACTAGCCAAAAACATTCAGTACTTC.

The table lists this clone with a count of one. The chain joins TRBV2 to TRBJ1-2, with D unclear. CDR1 and CDR2 (germline): SNHLY, FYNNEI. The CDR3 totals 13 residues. The V end was cut by 9 bases, the J end by 7 bases, with 18 bases between. The CDR3 nucleotides are TGTGCCAGTGACCCCGGAAGGGAGAGTGGCTACACCTTC. It translates to CASDPGRESGYTF.

Regarding this clone: The same CDR3 arises from other DNA sequences in this sample as well. The rearrangement links TRBV5-1 to TRBJ1-1; D possibly corresponds to TRBD1 (5 bases). The CDR3 spans 14 residues. Trimming pared 0 bases from V and 1 base from J, leaving 7 bases between. CDR1 SGHRS and CDR2 YFSETQ come from the germline V gene. The CDR3 reads CASSLAGGNTEAFF. CDR3 bases: TGCGCCAGCAGCTTGGCCGGGGGGAACACTGAAGCTTTCTTT.

The V call is TRBV7-2, the J call TRBJ2-5, with TRBD2 identical over 10 bases. The CDR3 runs 15 residues. The germline V gene has CDR1 SGHTA and CDR2 FQGNSA. The V segment lost 0 bases and the J segment 9 bases; nucleotides outside the gene matches: 7. CDR3 region: CASSLASSGGMAQYF. CDR3 sequence (DNA): TGTGCCAGCAGCTTAGCGAGTAGCGGGGGGATGGCCCAGTACTTC. The entire variable domain, with the rest obtained from reference TRBV7-2 and TRBJ2-5, is as follows: GAGVSQSPSNKVTEKGKDVELRCDPISGHTALYWYRQSLGQGLEFLIYFQGNSAPDKSGLPSDRFSAERTGGSVSTLTIQRTQQEDSAVYLCASSLASSGGMAQYFGPGTRLLVL.

The V call is TRBV7-2, the J call TRBJ1-2; D may be TRBD1 (6 bases). The germline V gene has CDR1 SGHTA and CDR2 FQGNSA. The CDR3 runs to 13 residues. V was pared by 5 bases and J by 6 bases, with 13 bases between. The CDR3 here is CASSLYRAHGYTF. The CDR3 region has the DNA TGTGCCAGCAGCCTTTACAGGGCCCATGGCTACACCTTC.

The V gene is TRBV13, the J gene TRBJ2-7, with TRBD2 identical over 7 bases. The length of the CDR3 is 16 residues. The ends lost 8 bases at V and 1 base at J; junction bases unmatched: 14. Germline V CDR1 and CDR2: PRHDT, FYEKMQ (reference sequence). The CDR3, as DNA: TGTGCCAGCCAATCCCTCAGTCTGGGGGGGTCCTACGAGCAGTACTTC. Residues: CASQSLSLGGSYEQYF.

The V gene is TRBV5-1, the J gene TRBJ2-7, with TRBD2 matching over 9 bases. V was pared by 4 bases and J by 1 base, with 6 bases of the junction left unmatched. Per the germline V gene, CDR1 is SGHRS and CDR2 is YFSETQ. There are 15 residues in the CDR3. The CDR3 reads CASSPLSGGSYEQYF. The CDR3 DNA follows: TGCGCCAGCAGCCCCTTAAGCGGGGGGTCCTACGAGCAGTACTTC.

As regards this clone: The junction shows a germline mismatch at one end, possibly a read error. The genes are TRBV5-4 and TRBJ2-7, with 8 bases fitting TRBD2. Per the germline V gene, CDR1 is SGHNT and CDR2 is YYREEE (reference sequence). CDR3 length: 15 residues. CDR3 protein: CASSFAGTRGPGEDF. The CDR3 DNA sequence: TGTGCCAGCAGCTTTGCCGGGACTAGGGGCCCCGGGGAGGACTTC.

The chain uses TRBV10-3 and TRBJ1-6; D possibly corresponds to TRBD1 (5 bases). Trimming stripped 6 bases from V and 0 bases from J, with 6 bases between. Germline CDR1 ENHRY, CDR2 SYGVKD. The CDR3 is 14 amino acids. For the CDR3, the DNA is TGTGCCATCAGCAGGGACTCCTATAATTCACCCCTCCACTTT. This translates into CAISRDSYNSPLHF.

This clone was seen a handful of times. This sequence joins TRBV4-2 and TRBJ2-7, with D unresolved. The germline V gene encodes CDR1 LGHNA and CDR2 YNFKEQ. The CDR3 is 14 residues long. Trimming cost V 0 bases and J 3 bases, with 9 bases left between them. The CDR3 DNA follows: TGTGCCAGCAGCCAAGAGGTTACTTACTACGAGCAGTACTTC. Its protein is CASSQEVTYYEQYF.

The chain employs TRBV9 and TRBJ1-6; D might be TRBD1 (5 bases). Trimming shortened V by 0 bases and J by 6 bases, and 10 bases separated the two germline ends. CDR1 SGDLS and CDR2 YYNGEE come from the germline V gene. The CDR3 contains 15 residues. CDR3 in amino acids: CASSVEQGGNSPLHF. CDR3 bases: TGTGCCAGCAGCGTAGAGCAGGGAGGTAATTCACCCCTCCACTTT.

V usage is TRBV11-3 and J usage is TRBJ2-2; 10 bases line up with TRBD2. The CDR3 is 16 residues long. Per germline, CDR1 SGHNT and CDR2 YENEEA. V shed 5 bases, J shed 6 bases, and the junction held 9 bases outside the gene matches. CDR3 protein: CASSLSGGDLSGELFF. CDR3 nucleotides: TGTGCCAGCAGCCTAAGCGGGGGGGATTTATCCGGGGAGCTGTTTTTT.

This clone was seen a few times. This chain links TRBV11-2 with TRBJ1-2, with TRBD1 identical over 8 bases. The germline V gene has CDR1 SGHAT and CDR2 FQNNGV. The CDR3 has 16 residues. Trimming cost V 5 bases and J 0 bases; bases outside gene matches: 8. CDR3 residues: CASSQGQGYTNYGYTF. DNA for the CDR3: TGTGCCAGCAGCCAAGGACAGGGCTATACTAACTATGGCTACACCTTC.

As DNA, the CDR3 is TGTGCCAGCAGTAAAGGACTAGCGGGGGGCCGCGGGGAGCTGTTTTTT. This gives the protein CASSKGLAGGRGELFF. The chain couples TRBV2 to TRBJ2-2; the match to TRBD2 covers 14 bases. Losses at the gene ends were 5 bases for V and 7 bases for J; bases not matched to a gene: 6. Germline V CDR1 and CDR2: SNHLY, FYNNEI. The CDR3 runs to 16 residues.

The J gene is TRBJ2-7, the V gene TRBV7-9, with 8 positions matching TRBD1. Trimming removed 2 bases from V and 1 base from J; junction bases left unmatched: 7. Looked up from germline, CDR1 is SEHNR and CDR2 is FQNEAQ (reference sequence). The CDR3 sequence is 16 residues long. The CDR3 DNA follows: TGTGCCAGCAGCTTAAACCCGGGACAGGAATCCTACGAGCAGTACTTC. Translated, it gives CASSLNPGQESYEQYF.

The chain recombines TRBV9 with TRBJ2-1; 8 bases are shared with TRBD2. The ends lost 0 bases at V and 7 bases at J; junction bases unmatched: 6. Germline assignment: CDR1 SGDLS and CDR2 YYNGEE. This CDR3 is built from 15 residues. The CDR3 sequence: CASSVDAGGFNEQFF. The CDR3, as DNA: TGTGCCAGCAGCGTAGATGCGGGGGGTTTTAATGAGCAGTTCTTC.

This clone was seen a few times. The genes are TRBV5-1 and TRBJ1-1, with 9 bases identical to TRBD1. Germline CDR1 and CDR2: SGHRS and YFSETQ. This CDR3 contains 16 residues. The V segment lost 4 bases and the J segment 1 base; nucleotides outside the gene matches: 8. CDR3 residues: CASSGRDRVSNTEAFF. DNA for the CDR3: TGCGCCAGCAGCGGCCGGGACAGGGTATCGAACACTGAAGCTTTCTTT.

This clone came up once. V is TRBV6-6 and J is TRBJ1-4; no clear D gene. With 7 bases removed from V and 6 bases from J, the gap between germline ends came to 6 bases. Germline V gene data show CDR1 as MNHNY and CDR2 as SVGAGI (reference sequence). The CDR3 runs to 11 residues. The DNA for the CDR3 is TGTGCCAGCAAGGGAGATGAAAAACTGTTTTTT. Translating gives CASKGDEKLFF.